Presented here are 2 T cell receptor beta chains from one specimen sequenced in a study of T cells in Graves' hyperthyroidism and ophthalmopathy (dated by TCRdb to about 2019). The receptor library was made with multiplex PCR. The listed sequencing device is Illumina HiSeq 2000. TCR beta CDR3 regions were amplified from RNA transcripts. A first-round RT-PCR of the TCR CDR3 used the HTBI primer set with the Qiagen OneStep RT-PCR kit. Using fastp trimming at Q25 and MiXCR clonotype assembly, TCRdb reanalyzed the public sequencing data and kept in-frame beta chains. Each record represents a unique CDR3 protein, reported with the most common genes and DNA among its rows. The sample table contains a few hundred thousand distinct CDR3 sequences; only one count was recorded for around 15% of them. Roughly 4.8% of the sample belongs to the ten largest clones. The specimen was blood. The receptors originated from a woman under 30 with Graves' hyperthyroidism.

This clonotype was observed a few times. This chain uses TRBV20-1 with TRBJ2-7; 8 bases fit TRBD1. The V segment lost 5 bases and the J segment 2 bases; nucleotides outside the gene matches: 11. CDR1 and CDR2 (germline): DFQATT, SNEGSKA (reference sequence). CDR3 length: 15 amino acids. CDR3 nucleotide sequence: TGCAGTGCTTACCCCTCAGGGGGCCCTCCCTACGAGCAGTACTTC. As protein: CSAYPSGGPPYEQYF.

This clonotype was recorded at least ten times. The J gene is TRBJ1-6, the V gene TRBV10-3; D is possibly TRBD1 (5 bases). The CDR3 sequence is 13 residues long. The V gene lost 2 bases and the J gene lost 7 bases, with 6 bases spanning the gap. CDR1 is ENHRY and CDR2 is SYGVKD in the germline V gene. CDR3: CAISEGGNSPLHF. In DNA, the CDR3 is TGTGCCATCAGTGAGGGGGGGAATTCACCCCTCCACTTT.